The clone carrying this T cell receptor beta chain was picked up a small number of times. This entry belongs to a study of blood T cell repertoires in COVID-19. Study details: Samples of COVID-19 (acute and convalescent) were obtained from the United States, Italy and Spain. The analysed material was cDNA or gDNA that came from T cells, B-cell-depleted T cells, or PBMCs.

As originally analysed: Estimation of nucleated cell counts was performed using reference gene primer amplification. Sequenced by immunoSEQ multiplex PCR; TCRdb stores in-frame clones only, minus some. From that table come the V and J calls and clone size; the DNA was used to work out D and trimming. The sample has fewer than 80,000 clones, 82% seen once. Germline-derived CDR1 and CDR2 are SNHLY and FYNNEI. CDR3 length: 14 residues. V was pared by 10 bases and J by 3 bases, with 19 bases between. The source is a woman aged 80 or over with acute or convalescent COVID-19. V and J are TRBV2 and TRBJ2-7; D is unclear. The sequencing sample was made of peripheral blood. CDR3 in amino acids: CAINTPSALYEQYF. In DNA form, the CDR3 reads TGTGCCATTAATACGCCTTCCGCACTCTACGAGCAGTACTTC.